This T cell receptor (beta chain) stems from a study of shared clonotypes between healthy human individuals. The wider study: Aged between 18 and 49, the donors were two women and three men. CD4 naive and CD4 memory each took three plates per donor, while CD8 naive took two and CD8 memory one.

In the case of this clone: Its matching antigen is unknown.

Germline CDR1 LNHDA, CDR2 SQIVND (reference sequence). This CDR3 is 15 amino acids long. V was clipped by 5 bases and J by 0 bases, with 13 bases between them. General study points: Clonotype sharing among the donors was expected to vary with sequencing depth.

TCRdb's copy holds only in-frame clones and misses some; the assay was immunoSEQ multiplex PCR. The sample lists roughly 2.5 million clones; around nine tenths were seen once. CD4+ cells underwent separation, giving CD45RA+ naive and CD45RA-negative memory subsets. The sequencing input was naive CD4+ T cells sorted from blood. The sample's subset: CD45RA+ positively selected. The gene calls are TRBV19 and TRBJ1-1; tentatively, D is TRBD1 (5 bases). The TCR comes from a young man in good health. CDR3 loop: CASSPVGAVNTEAFF. For the CDR3, the DNA is TGTGCCAGTAGTCCGGTAGGGGCGGTGAACACTGAAGCTTTCTTT.